This T cell receptor beta chain was recorded in a study of beta chain features in type 1 diabetes. The CDR3 is 14 residues long. CDR1 LNHNV and CDR2 YYDKDF come from the germline V gene (reference sequence). The study, taken as a whole, reports: Within each of all four CD4+ subsets, Type 1 diabetes patients had TCRB CDR3s that were moderately but significantly shorter. Fewer insertions but more deletions were seen at VDJ junctions in type 1 diabetes patients. Within patients, naive, central memory and Treg TCRB repertoires seemed more similar than within healthy donors.

Since all of the isolated RNA was reverse transcribed, expressed TCRB transcripts were what got sequenced. Profiled with immunoSEQ multiplex PCR; TCRdb holds only in-frame clones, not every one. The table records around 360,000 clones, about 12% of them present only once. Notes on this clone: The antigen is unknown.

The V call is TRBV15, the J call TRBJ2-5; D unclear. The closer fit of TRBJ2-7 to the DNA end suggests the J call may be wrong. The sample comprised naive CD4+ T cells from blood. This sequence was found in a woman aged 18-29 years with type 1 diabetes. The DNA for the CDR3 is TGTGCCACCAGCAGAGATCTCGGTCTCTACGAGCAGTACTTC. It specifies CATSRDLGLYEQYF.